Presented here are 27 T cell receptor beta chains from one specimen sequenced in a study of blood T cell repertoires in COVID-19. The assay was immunoSEQ multiplex PCR, and TCRdb's table has in-frame clones only and misses some. The profile shows around 280,000 clones, roughly 87% of them singletons. Sequencing was carried out using PBMCs or T cells enriched from blood (not recorded which). Every receptor here comes from a woman in her forties who had recovered from COVID-19.

This clone appeared a single time. This chain joins TRBV4-1 and TRBJ1-1; D call uncertain. V lost 1 base, J lost 0 bases, and 15 bases lay in between. The CDR3 sequence is 17 residues long. Germline lookup yields CDR1 MGHRA and CDR2 YSYEKL. In DNA form, the CDR3 reads TGCGCCAGCAGCCAAGTTGCGCTCCTACCCCTGAACACTGAAGCTTTCTTT. Amino acids: CASSQVALLPLNTEAFF.

CDR3 in amino acids: CSASFPGGDHINEQFF. The CDR3 nucleotides are TGCAGTGCTAGTTTTCCCGGGGGGGATCATATCAATGAGCAGTTCTTC. The chain joins TRBV20-1 to TRBJ2-1, with TRBD2 matching 8 bases. Trimming took 3 bases from V and 6 from J; bases not matched to a gene: 13. Germline assignment: CDR1 DFQATT and CDR2 SNEGSKA (reference sequence). The CDR3 is 16 residues long.

The chain carries TRBV28 and TRBJ2-2, with TRBD1 matching over 8 bases. The V gene's germline CDR1 is MDHEN and CDR2 SYDVKM. The CDR3 length is 18 residues. V shed 10 bases, J shed 0 bases, and the junction held 16 bases outside the gene matches. This CDR3 reads CATRTPGTGAANTGELFF. DNA of the CDR3: TGTGCCACCAGAACCCCCGGGACAGGCGCCGCGAACACCGGGGAGCTGTTTTTT.

V usage is TRBV5-1 and J usage is TRBJ2-5, with 12 bases matching TRBD2. The CDR3 runs 17 residues. With V trimmed by 0 bases and J by 0 bases, 3 bases remained unmatched. The V gene's germline CDR1 is SGHRS and CDR2 YFSETQ. The CDR3 reads CASSLAGTSGYQETQYF. Here the CDR3 DNA reads TGCGCCAGCAGCTTGGCCGGGACTAGCGGGTACCAAGAGACCCAGTACTTC.

The J gene is TRBJ2-5, the V gene TRBV18; 15 bases are a match to TRBD2. This CDR3 spans 17 amino acids. Germline V gene sequence: CDR1 KGHSH, CDR2 LQKENI. V gave up 3 bases and J gave up 4 bases; unmatched junction bases: 6. CDR3 residues: CASSPPGLAGGLETQYF. In DNA form, the CDR3 reads TGTGCCAGCTCACCCCCGGGACTAGCGGGAGGATTAGAGACCCAGTACTTC.

The chain recombines TRBV7-2 with TRBJ2-3; weak D call: TRBD2 (6 bases). The CDR3 is made up of 15 amino acids. Germline CDR1 SGHTA, CDR2 FQGNSA. Trimming left V 2 bases short and J 1 base short, with 10 bases between. This CDR3 is CASSLQASGTDTQYF. CDR3 bases: TGTGCCAGCAGCTTACAGGCTAGCGGCACAGATACGCAGTATTTT.

With regard to this clone: A read error is possible here, since a much larger clone lies one base away. The gene calls are TRBV28 and TRBJ2-1, with 9 bases fitting TRBD2. Germline CDR1 and CDR2: MDHEN and SYDVKM. Trimming removed 7 bases from V and 0 bases from J; junction bases left unmatched: 1. The CDR3 is 14 amino acids. CDR3: CASNSGSSYNEQFF. The CDR3 nucleotides are TGTGCCAGCAATAGCGGGAGCTCCTACAATGAGCAGTTCTTC.

This chain uses TRBV7-2 with TRBJ2-1; the D gene is possibly TRBD1 (5 bases). V was trimmed by 1 base and J by 7 bases, leaving 8 bases between them. CDR1 is SGHTA and CDR2 is FQGNSA in the germline V gene. This CDR3 has 13 amino acids. In DNA form, the CDR3 reads TGTGCCAGCAGCTTAGGGGGCACGAATGAGCAGTTCTTC. As protein: CASSLGGTNEQFF.

The chain couples TRBV10-3 to TRBJ2-7, with D possibly matching TRBD2 (6 bases). Trimming stripped 2 bases from V and 5 bases from J, with 13 bases between. Germline values: CDR1 ENHRY, CDR2 SYGVKD. This CDR3 comprises 14 residues. The CDR3 region is CAISERERGNEQYF. In DNA form, the CDR3 reads TGTGCCATCAGTGAGCGGGAGCGAGGGAACGAGCAGTACTTC.

This chain links TRBV3-1 (or the pseudogene TRBV3-2) with TRBJ1-6, with no clear D. Trimming left V 5 bases short and J 13 bases short, with 12 bases between. Germline V gives CDR1 LGHDT, CDR2 YNNKEL (reference sequence). The CDR3 is made up of 12 amino acids. The CDR3 DNA is TGTGCCAGCAGCGTTGGTCGGGATCCCCTCCACTTT. Translating it yields CASSVGRDPLHF.

The gene calls are TRBV25-1 and TRBJ2-7; D is uncertain. This CDR3 has 11 amino acids. CDR1 is MGHDK and CDR2 is SYGVNS in the germline V gene. V was trimmed by 4 bases and J by 5 bases, leaving 6 bases between them. CDR3 residues: CASSVVNEQYF. In DNA form, the CDR3 reads TGTGCCAGCAGTGTAGTCAACGAGCAGTACTTC.

This clone was found a few times. The V and J genes are TRBV9 and TRBJ2-1; a possible D gene is TRBD1 (5 bases). Germline CDR1 reads SGDLS; CDR2 reads YYNGEE. The CDR3 loop spans 16 amino acids. V gave up 1 base and J gave up 0 bases, with 11 bases separating them. Here the CDR3 DNA reads TGTGCCAGCAGCGTACGGGCAGACAGCTCCTACAATGAGCAGTTCTTC. Translating gives CASSVRADSSYNEQFF.

The CDR3 DNA follows: TGTGCCAGCAGCTCCGAGACAGGGATCTCTGGAAACACCATATATTTT. As protein: CASSSETGISGNTIYF. The chain is built from TRBV7-2 and TRBJ1-3, with 7 bases that match TRBD1. CDR3 length equals 16 residues. CDR1 is SGHTA, CDR2 FQGNSA, per germline. V shed 4 bases, J shed 0 bases, and the junction held 6 bases outside the gene matches.

The rearrangement joins TRBV28 to TRBJ1-1; the D gene is possibly TRBD1 (5 bases). This CDR3 is 15 amino acids long. CDR1 MDHEN and CDR2 SYDVKM come from the germline V gene. V was pared by 3 bases and J by 1 base, with 12 bases between. The DNA of the CDR3 is TGTGCCAGCAGTTTGGCTGGCGGGGCGAACACTGAAGCTTTCTTT. Encoded protein: CASSLAGGANTEAFF.

This clone was detected only once. The J gene is TRBJ2-7, the V gene TRBV28; weak D call: TRBD2 (6 bases). Trimming removed 6 bases from V and 5 bases from J, with 14 bases in between. This CDR3 contains 13 residues. Looked up from germline, CDR1 is MDHEN and CDR2 is SYDVKM. The CDR3 sequence is CASRLSSSDEQYF. The CDR3 bases are TGTGCCAGCAGGCTATCTTCTAGCGACGAGCAGTACTTC. The full variable domain, its missing parts supplied by reference TRBV28 and TRBJ2-7, is DVKVTQSSRYLVKRTGEKVFLECVQDMDHENMFWYRQDPGLGLRLIYFSYDVKMKEKGDIPEGYSVSREKKERFSLILESASTNQTSMYLCASRLSSSDEQYFGPGTRLTVT.

The V and J genes are TRBV27 and TRBJ1-3; D is ambiguous. Deletions cut 6 bases from V and 1 base from J, with 10 bases between. CDR1 and CDR2 (germline): MNHEY, SMNVEV (reference sequence). This CDR3 is 14 amino acids long. The chain's CDR3 is CASSTGISGNTIYF. In DNA, the CDR3 is TGTGCCAGCAGCACGGGGATATCTGGAAACACCATATATTTT.

V is TRBV2 and J is TRBJ1-4; 7 bases are a match to TRBD1. This CDR3 is 14 amino acids long. The J segment lost 10 bases and the V segment lost 3 bases, leaving 8 bases of the junction unmatched. CDR1 and CDR2 (germline): SNHLY, FYNNEI. The CDR3 nucleotides are TGTGCCAGCAGTGATTTGAGACAGGGAGGAAAACTGTTTTTT. Amino acid sequence: CASSDLRQGGKLFF.

This rearrangement joins TRBV7-2 to TRBJ2-7; 7 bases agree with TRBD2. The germline V gene has CDR1 SGHTA and CDR2 FQGNSA. Trimming removed 7 bases from V and 6 bases from J; junction bases left unmatched: 12. The CDR3 is made up of 14 amino acids. The DNA for the CDR3 is TGTGCCAGCATCCGGGGTAGCGGGCTCCCCGAGCAGTACTTC. Translating gives CASIRGSGLPEQYF.

V is TRBV5-1 and J is TRBJ2-1; 12 bases are shared with TRBD2. V shed 4 bases, J shed 2 bases, and the junction held 7 bases outside the gene matches. The CDR3 is made up of 17 amino acids. Germline-derived CDR1 and CDR2 are SGHRS and YFSETQ. CDR3 DNA sequence: TGCGCCAGCAGCGGGGGGCCTAGCGGGAGGGCCTACAATGAGCAGTTCTTC. It yields the protein CASSGGPSGRAYNEQFF.

This chain links TRBV5-5 with TRBJ1-5; D gene uncertain. Trimming removed 0 bases at V and 4 bases at J, with 8 bases between. Germline V gene lookup returns CDR1 SGHKS and CDR2 YYEKEE (reference sequence). The CDR3 extends over 14 amino acids. CDR3 sequence (DNA): TGTGCCAGCAGCTTGGAGGCAGCGAATCAGCCCCAGCATTTT. Amino acid sequence: CASSLEAANQPQHF.

The chain carries TRBV10-3 and TRBJ2-7; 8 bases are shared with TRBD2. CDR1 is ENHRY, CDR2 SYGVKD, per germline. This CDR3 is 14 amino acids long. Trimming cost V 6 bases and J 3 bases; bases outside gene matches: 7. The CDR3 region is CAISRGGGSYEQYF. In DNA, the CDR3 is TGTGCCATCAGCCGGGGGGGCGGGAGCTACGAGCAGTACTTC.

This clone was seen a single time. The chain combines TRBV28 with TRBJ1-5; weak D call: TRBD1 (5 bases). The germline gives CDR1 MDHEN, CDR2 SYDVKM. The CDR3 sequence is 16 residues long. Trimming cost V 7 bases and J 3 bases, with 19 bases left between them. The CDR3 loop is CASTPNGQGDNQPQHF. Here the CDR3 DNA reads TGTGCCAGCACCCCTAATGGTCAGGGCGACAATCAGCCCCAGCATTTT.

The chain carries TRBV18 and TRBJ1-6, with a weak D call TRBD1 (6 bases). The V end was cut by 2 bases, the J end by 9 bases, with 14 bases between. This CDR3 region has 15 residues. CDR1 and CDR2 from the germline V gene are KGHSH and LQKENI. CDR3 DNA: TGTGCCAGCTCACCAAGGGGGTCCCTGGGTTCACCCCTCCACTTT. Protein sequence: CASSPRGSLGSPLHF.

The chain links TRBV6-2 or TRBV6-3 to TRBJ2-1, with 9 bases identical to TRBD1. After removal of 4 bases from V and 9 bases from J, the junction contained 4 bases not matched to a gene. CDR3 length: 13 residues. Germline-derived CDR1 and CDR2 are MNHEY and SVGEGT. This chain's CDR3 is CASSSQTGGEQFF. CDR3 bases: TGTGCCAGCAGTTCTCAGACAGGGGGTGAGCAGTTCTTC.

This chain connects TRBV24-1 to TRBJ2-3; a weak D match, TRBD2 (6 bases). CDR1 KGHDR and CDR2 SFDVKD come from the germline V gene. The ends were cut back, 3 bases at V and 4 bases at J, with 7 bases in the middle. The CDR3 covers 13 residues. The CDR3 coding sequence is TGTGCCACCAGTGATGGGGGGTCAGATACGCAGTATTTT. It is translated as CATSDGGSDTQYF.

The chain combines TRBV7-6 with TRBJ2-5, with 9 positions matching TRBD1. J gave up 5 bases and V 1 base, and 2 bases lay outside the gene matches. Per the germline V gene, CDR1 is SGHVS and CDR2 is FNYEAQ. The CDR3 has 14 residues. The CDR3 DNA sequence: TGTGCCAGCAGCTTAGTCGGGACAGGGGAGACCCAGTACTTC. Translated: CASSLVGTGETQYF. Using reference TRBV7-6 and TRBJ2-5 for the parts outside the CDR3, the full variable domain is GAGVSQSPRYKVTKRGQDVALRCDPISGHVSLYWYRQALGQGPEFLTYFNYEAQQDKSGLPNDRFSAERPEGSISTLTIQRTEQRDSAMYRCASSLVGTGETQYFGPGTRLLVL.

The rearrangement links TRBV28 to TRBJ1-1; the match to TRBD1 covers 8 bases. The CDR3 contains 16 residues. Germline CDR1 reads MDHEN; CDR2 reads SYDVKM. V dropped 5 bases and J dropped 2; count of bases not matched to a gene: 10. CDR3 in amino acids: CASSPGGDGKNTEAFF. The CDR3 region has the DNA TGTGCCAGCAGTCCAGGGGGCGATGGCAAAAACACTGAAGCTTTCTTT.